This T cell receptor (beta chain) came from a study of Ad26.COV2.S vaccination and SARS-CoV-2 variants. Treatment meaning: some 19 received Ad26.COV2.S at low or high dose, single or two shots; five or six received placebo; per-sample allocation not given. Sampling was performed 63 days after the first vaccine or placebo injection. The V end was cut by 3 bases, the J end by 1 base, with 9 bases between. The CDR3 runs 15 residues. Germline values: CDR1 SEHNR, CDR2 FQNEAQ (reference sequence). This clone has just one count. Repertoires were generated with immunoSEQ multiplex PCR, while TCRdb's copy carries only in-frame clones and drops some. The sample carries over 400,000 clones, approximately 92% recorded once.

The chain carries TRBV7-9 and TRBJ2-2, with D possibly TRBD1 on 5 matching bases. The origin of this receptor is a person between 18 and 65 years old who received the Ad26.COV2.S COVID-19 vaccine or a placebo. Source: peripheral blood, taken in a trial of Ad26.COV2.S vaccine versus placebo. CDR3 nucleotides: TGTGCCAGCAGCTTGGGGCCAGAGAACACCGGGGAGCTGTTTTTT. This sequence encodes CASSLGPENTGELFF.